This record concerns one T cell receptor (beta chain) sequence. The sample originates from a study of cytomegalovirus exposure and HLA in healthy donors. PCR primers comprised 60 Vbeta and 13 Jbeta primers. Data came from immunoSEQ multiplex PCR; TCRdb stores just in-frame clones and leaves some out. The table has fewer than 120,000 clones, under 85% seen once. This CDR3 contains 16 residues. The ends lost 2 bases at V and 6 bases at J; junction bases unmatched: 7. In germline, CDR1 is SGHTA, CDR2 FQGTGA. Material for sequencing was PBMCs. The clonotype comes from a man younger than 40 in good health and CMV-seropositive. The chain employs TRBV7-3 and TRBJ2-3; 11 bases agree with TRBD1. As DNA, the CDR3 is TGTGCCAGCAGCTTAGGGGACAGGGGGTATGGGGATACGCAGTATTTT. Translating gives CASSLGDRGYGDTQYF.